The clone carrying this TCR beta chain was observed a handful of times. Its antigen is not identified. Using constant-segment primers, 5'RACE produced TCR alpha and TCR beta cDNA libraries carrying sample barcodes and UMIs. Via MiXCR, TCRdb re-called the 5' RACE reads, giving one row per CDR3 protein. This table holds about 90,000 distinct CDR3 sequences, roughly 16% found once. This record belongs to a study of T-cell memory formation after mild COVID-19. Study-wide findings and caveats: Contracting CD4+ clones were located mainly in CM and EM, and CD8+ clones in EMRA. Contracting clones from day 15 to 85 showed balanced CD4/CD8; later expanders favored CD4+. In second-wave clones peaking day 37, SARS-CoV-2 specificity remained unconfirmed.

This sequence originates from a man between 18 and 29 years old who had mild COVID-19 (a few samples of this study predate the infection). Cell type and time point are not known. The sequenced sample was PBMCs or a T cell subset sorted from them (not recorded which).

CDR3 amino acids: CASSPPTANTEAFF. The CDR3, as DNA: TGCGCCAGCAGCCCGCCGACAGCGAACACTGAAGCTTTCTTT. V and J are TRBV4-1 and TRBJ1-1; perhaps TRBD1 as D (5 bases). The CDR3 is made up of 14 amino acids. Germline V gives CDR1 MGHRA, CDR2 YSYEKL. With 4 bases removed from V and 1 base from J, the gap between germline ends came to 10 bases.